What follows are 9 T cell receptor beta chains derived from one specimen sequenced in a study of blood T cell repertoires in COVID-19. Some clones are missing from TCRdb's copy, which holds only in-frame ones; the method was immunoSEQ multiplex PCR. The table has 180,000 or so clones, approximately 80% seen once. The sequencing sample was made of PBMCs or T cells enriched from blood (not recorded which). These receptors all come from a man aged 50 to 60 who had recovered from COVID-19.

V and J are TRBV13 and TRBJ1-6; 7 positions agree with TRBD1. CDR3 length: 15 amino acids. Germline values: CDR1 PRHDT, CDR2 FYEKMQ (reference sequence). Trimming cost V 7 bases and J 5 bases; bases outside gene matches: 8. Written as DNA, the CDR3 is TGTGCCAGCACCACAGGACAGGCGGATAATTCACCCCTCCACTTT. Translated: CASTTGQADNSPLHF.

The V call is TRBV5-5, the J call TRBJ1-2; 9 positions match TRBD1. In germline, CDR1 is SGHKS, CDR2 YYEKEE (reference sequence). The J segment lost 7 bases and the V segment lost 4 bases, leaving 8 bases of the junction unmatched. The CDR3 sequence is 14 residues long. CDR3 region: CASSEATGGGGYTF. The CDR3 region has the DNA TGTGCCAGCAGCGAGGCCACAGGGGGCGGTGGCTACACCTTC.

This sequence joins TRBV11-3 and TRBJ2-2; maybe TRBD1 (7 bases). CDR1 and CDR2 from the germline V gene are SGHNT and YENEEA. The CDR3 has 15 residues. The V end was cut by 5 bases, the J end by 5 bases, with 15 bases between. CDR3 DNA sequence: TGTGCCAGCAGCCCACGACAGGGAGGAACCGGGGAGCTGTTTTTT. Translation: CASSPRQGGTGELFF.

As DNA, the CDR3 is TGTGCCAGCAGCCTCAGCGGGAGGGGCACGACAGATACGCAGTATTTT. It translates to CASSLSGRGTTDTQYF. V is TRBV11-2 and J is TRBJ2-3; TRBD2 matches 10 bases. The CDR3 length is 16 residues. V gave up 5 bases and J gave up 3 bases; unmatched junction bases: 8. Germline V gives CDR1 SGHAT, CDR2 FQNNGV.

The chain joins TRBV28 to TRBJ1-5, with D unclear. Trimming shortened V by 7 bases and J by 1 base, and 11 bases separated the two germline ends. This CDR3 region has 14 residues. Germline CDR1 MDHEN, CDR2 SYDVKM. The CDR3 region is CASTSPSSNQPQHF. The CDR3 nucleotides read TGTGCCAGCACCTCACCGAGCAGCAATCAGCCCCAGCATTTT.

The chain has TRBV23-1 and TRBJ2-3; TRBD1 matches 8 bases. TRBV23-1 is reported as an ORF; its role is uncertain. V shed 5 bases and J 6 bases; nucleotides not matched to a gene: 7. The CDR3 runs to 14 residues. CDR3 coding DNA: TGCGCCAGCAGTTTATACAGGGGGACGGATACGCAGTATTTT. It codes for CASSLYRGTDTQYF.

V gene TRBV19 combines with J gene TRBJ2-1; 10 positions agree with TRBD2. J was trimmed by 1 base and V by 3 bases; bases with no gene match: 3. Germline CDR1 LNHDA, CDR2 SQIVND (reference sequence). There are 16 residues in the CDR3. The CDR3 region has the DNA TGTGCCAGTAGTATCAGGACTAGCGGATCCTACAATGAGCAGTTCTTC. It translates to CASSIRTSGSYNEQFF.

This chain joins TRBV5-1 and TRBJ1-2, with D unclear. V lost 1 base to trimming and J lost 3 bases, with 13 bases between them. CDR3 length equals 15 residues. The V gene's germline CDR1 is SGHRS and CDR2 YFSETQ. The CDR3 nucleotides read TGCGCCAGCAGCTTGAGACCCGGAGCGGACTATGGCTACACCTTC. Translation gives CASSLRPGADYGYTF.

The chain has TRBV4-2 and TRBJ2-3, with D hard to call. Trimming cost V 0 bases and J 1 base, with 11 bases left between them. The CDR3 is 16 amino acids. Germline CDR1 and CDR2: LGHNA and YNFKEQ. CDR3 loop: CASSQDSNERTDTQYF. In nucleotides, the CDR3 is TGTGCCAGCAGCCAAGATAGTAACGAGCGCACAGATACGCAGTATTTT.